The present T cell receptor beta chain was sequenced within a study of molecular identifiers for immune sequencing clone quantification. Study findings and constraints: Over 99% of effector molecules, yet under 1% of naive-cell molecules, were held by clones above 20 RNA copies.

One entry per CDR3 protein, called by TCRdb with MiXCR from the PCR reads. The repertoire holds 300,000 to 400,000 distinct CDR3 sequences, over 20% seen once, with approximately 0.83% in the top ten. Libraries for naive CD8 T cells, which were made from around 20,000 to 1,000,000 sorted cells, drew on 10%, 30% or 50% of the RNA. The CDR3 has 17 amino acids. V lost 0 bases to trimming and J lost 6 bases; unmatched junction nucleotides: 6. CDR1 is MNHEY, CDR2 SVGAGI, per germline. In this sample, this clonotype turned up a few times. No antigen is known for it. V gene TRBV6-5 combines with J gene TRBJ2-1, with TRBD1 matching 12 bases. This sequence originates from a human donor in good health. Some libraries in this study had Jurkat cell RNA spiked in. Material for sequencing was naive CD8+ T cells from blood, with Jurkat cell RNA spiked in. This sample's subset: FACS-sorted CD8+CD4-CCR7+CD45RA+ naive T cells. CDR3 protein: CASSYSPGQGAGNEQFF. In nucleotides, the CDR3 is TGTGCCAGCAGTTACTCGCCGGGACAGGGGGCGGGCAATGAGCAGTTCTTC.